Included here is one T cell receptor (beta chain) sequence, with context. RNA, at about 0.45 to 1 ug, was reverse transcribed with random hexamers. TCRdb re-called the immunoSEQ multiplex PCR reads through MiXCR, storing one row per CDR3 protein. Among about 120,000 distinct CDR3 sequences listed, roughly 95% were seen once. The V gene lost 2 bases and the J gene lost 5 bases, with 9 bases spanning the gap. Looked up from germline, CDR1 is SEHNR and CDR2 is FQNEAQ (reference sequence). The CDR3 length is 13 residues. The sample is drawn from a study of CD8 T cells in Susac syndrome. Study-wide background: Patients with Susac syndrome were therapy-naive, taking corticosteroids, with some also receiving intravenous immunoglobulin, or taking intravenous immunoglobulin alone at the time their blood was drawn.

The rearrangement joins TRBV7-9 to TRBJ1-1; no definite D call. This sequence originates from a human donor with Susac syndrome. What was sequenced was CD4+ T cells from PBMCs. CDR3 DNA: TGTGCCAGCAGCTTATGGGGTATGACTGAAGCTTTCTTT. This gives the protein CASSLWGMTEAFF.